These 14 T cell receptor beta chains share one sample of origin, sequenced in a study of blood T cells in healthy people across ages. PCR was performed a second time for about 7 to 11 cycles using a sample-barcoded 5' primer and a J-beta primer mix. From the 5' RACE reads, TCRdb called clonotypes with MiXCR, one entry per CDR3 protein. The repertoire holds roughly 500,000 distinct CDR3 sequences, with 25% to 30% as singletons. Input material: blood. The receptors come from a woman between 65 and 79 years old in good health.

The CDR3 reads CASSPNWDRSDYTF. CDR3 DNA: TGTGCCAGCAGCCCAAACTGGGACAGGTCGGACTACACCTTC. This chain uses TRBV3-1 with TRBJ1-2, with 8 bases fitting TRBD1. The CDR3 loop spans 14 amino acids. Germline lookup yields CDR1 LGHDT and CDR2 YNNKEL (reference sequence). After removal of 4 bases from V and 10 bases from J, the junction contained 11 bases not matched to a gene.

This clonotype came up a few times. The CDR3 sequence is CASSLAQGHQQFF. The CDR3 DNA is TGCGCCAGCAGCTTGGCCCAAGGACACCAGCAGTTCTTC. V usage is TRBV5-1 and J usage is TRBJ2-1; possible D gene TRBD1, 5 bases. Germline-derived CDR1 and CDR2 are SGHRS and YFSETQ. The CDR3 covers 13 residues. The V end lost 0 bases, the J end lost 11 bases, and 12 bases lay between the germline ends.

The chain uses TRBV12-5 and TRBJ2-7; 9 positions match TRBD1. Unmatched junction bases numbered 11, after V lost 1 base and J lost 7 bases. CDR3 length: 16 amino acids. The germline V gene has CDR1 LGHNT and CDR2 FRNRAP. The CDR3 loop is CASGLADRGPYGEQYF. DNA of the CDR3: TGTGCTAGTGGTTTGGCGGACAGGGGCCCTTATGGGGAGCAGTACTTC. The full variable domain, its missing parts supplied by reference TRBV12-5 and TRBJ2-7, is DARVTQTPRHKVTEMGQEVTMRCQPILGHNTVFWYRQTMMQGLELLAYFRNRAPLDDSGMPKDRFSAEMPDATLATLKIQPSEPRDSAVYFCASGLADRGPYGEQYFGPGTRLTVT.

This clonotype has just a few counts. This sequence joins TRBV29-1 and TRBJ1-2, with TRBD1 matching 7 bases. Per germline, CDR1 SQVTM and CDR2 ANQGSEA. The trim removed 0 bases at V and 5 bases at J, leaving 3 bases unmatched. The CDR3 runs to 13 residues. The CDR3 region has the DNA TGCAGCGTTGAAGACCGACAGGGTTATGGCTACACCTTC. Protein product: CSVEDRQGYGYTF.

This sequence joins TRBV9 and TRBJ2-3, with TRBD2 identical over 8 bases. Germline CDR1 reads SGDLS; CDR2 reads YYNGEE. This CDR3 is built from 15 residues. J lost 3 bases, V lost 0 bases, and 3 bases had no gene match. The CDR3: CASSVVPSGTDTQYF. DNA of the CDR3: TGTGCCAGCAGCGTAGTACCTAGCGGGACAGATACGCAGTATTTT.

The chain links TRBV5-1 to TRBJ2-1; the match to TRBD2 covers 7 bases. Germline V gene data show CDR1 as SGHRS and CDR2 as YFSETQ. This CDR3 is 15 amino acids long. The junction had 5 bases not matched to a gene; V was cut back by 4 bases and J by 1 base. CDR3 residues: CASSLLAESYNEQFF. CDR3 sequence (DNA): TGCGCCAGCAGCCTTCTAGCGGAGTCCTACAATGAGCAGTTCTTC.

This clonotype was recorded a few times. The CDR3 sequence: CASSSLQGQPQHF. The CDR3 region has the DNA TGTGCCAGCAGCTCCCTTCAAGGTCAGCCCCAGCATTTT. The V gene is TRBV7-2, the J gene TRBJ1-5; no definite D call. CDR1 SGHTA and CDR2 FQGNSA come from the germline V gene. V lost 4 bases and J 6 bases, leaving 10 bases between the germline ends. CDR3 length equals 13 residues.

This clonotype was recorded a few times. The chain is built from TRBV18 and TRBJ2-5; D possibly corresponds to TRBD2 (6 bases). This CDR3 is 15 amino acids long. Germline assignment: CDR1 KGHSH and CDR2 LQKENI. Deletions cut 0 bases from V and 5 bases from J, with 13 bases between. The CDR3 sequence: CASSPPGGFKETQYF. CDR3 nucleotide sequence: TGTGCCAGCTCACCACCGGGGGGATTCAAGGAGACCCAGTACTTC.

This clonotype appeared a few times. The DNA of the CDR3 is TGTGCCAGCACCCTCGTTGGGGCCCCTGAAAAACTGTTTTTT. This sequence encodes CASTLVGAPEKLFF. The rearrangement joins TRBV7-9 to TRBJ1-4; perhaps TRBD1 as D (5 bases). The V and J ends lost 7 bases and 7 bases respectively, with 16 bases between them. Germline CDR1 reads SEHNR; CDR2 reads FQNEAQ (reference sequence). This CDR3 spans 14 amino acids.

CDR3 in DNA: TGTGCCAGCAGTTACTCGACGCTTCAAGGAACCCAGTACTTC. Encoded protein: CASSYSTLQGTQYF. V is TRBV6-6 and J is TRBJ2-5; D gene uncertain. The germline V gene has CDR1 MNHNY and CDR2 SVGAGI (reference sequence). Trimming stripped 0 bases from V and 8 bases from J, with 13 bases between. The CDR3 consists of 14 residues.

The chain carries TRBV30 and TRBJ2-7; D gene ambiguous. The CDR3 is made up of 14 amino acids. Germline-derived CDR1 and CDR2 are GTSNPN and SVGIG (reference sequence). Trimming pared 1 base from V and 7 bases from J, leaving 17 bases between. CDR3 bases: TGTGCCTGGAGTGCGATCTGGACGTTAAGGGAGCAGTACTTC. Translated, it gives CAWSAIWTLREQYF.

This sequence joins TRBV20-1 and TRBJ2-3; 10 bases match TRBD2. V shed 4 bases, J shed 7 bases, and the junction held 11 bases outside the gene matches. CDR1 and CDR2 from the germline V gene are DFQATT and SNEGSKA (reference sequence). The CDR3 sequence is 15 residues long. CDR3 region: CSATSGTSATHTQYF. CDR3 DNA sequence: TGCAGTGCTACATCCGGGACTAGCGCTACACATACGCAGTATTTT.

The J gene is TRBJ2-7, the V gene TRBV3-1; D unresolved. Germline V gene sequence: CDR1 LGHDT, CDR2 YNNKEL (reference sequence). CDR3 size: 13 residues. With 3 bases removed from V and 1 base from J, the gap between germline ends came to 7 bases. The CDR3 here is CASSHRQSYEQYF. CDR3 bases: TGTGCCAGCAGCCATCGGCAGTCCTACGAGCAGTACTTC.

Only a few counts were recorded for this clonotype. A junction boundary mismatches the germline segment, possibly from a read error. The chain is built from TRBV6-2 or TRBV6-3 and TRBJ2-5; D is possibly TRBD1 or TRBD2 (5 bases each). Germline V lookup: CDR1 MNHEY, CDR2 SVGEGT. The CDR3 contains 15 residues. The CDR3 DNA follows: TGTGCCAGCAGTACCCCAGGACGGGGACCTCCCCTCGAGTTCTTC. Its translation: CASSTPGRGPPLEFF.